One sample yielded the 25 T cell receptor beta chains listed below, sequenced in a study of cytomegalovirus exposure and HLA in healthy donors (dated by TCRdb to the late 2010s). Libraries were built with the immunoSEQ multiplex PCR assay. A mixture of 60 forward primers for TCR Vbeta segments and 13 reverse primers for TCR Jbeta segments was used in the multiplex PCR. Sourced from immuneACCESS, this table was stored by TCRdb with only in-frame sequences that have V and J called. A share of the clones is absent; for the studies checked, an unresolved V gene accounts for under half, and the remainder has no known explanation. The sample's table covers 50,000 to 70,000 clones. The ten largest clones add up to 3.6% of the sample. Material: PBMCs. The receptors here all came from a woman in her late teens or twenties in good health and CMV-seronegative.

The chain uses TRBV2 and TRBJ2-3; 7 bases are shared with TRBD1. Germline V gene sequence: CDR1 SNHLY, CDR2 FYNNEI. This CDR3 is built from 16 residues. V trimming: 4 bases; J trimming: 2 bases; junction bases outside the gene matches: 9. The CDR3 sequence is CASSATGRFATDTQYF. CDR3 coding DNA: TGTGCCAGCAGTGCGACAGGGAGATTCGCCACAGATACGCAGTATTTT.

J is TRBJ2-2 and V is TRBV6-1, with TRBD1 matching over 7 bases. Germline assignment: CDR1 MNHNS and CDR2 SASEGT. The CDR3 sequence is 15 residues long. V dropped 4 bases and J dropped 2; count of bases not matched to a gene: 4. The CDR3 spells CASSGGTVNTGELFF. The CDR3 coding sequence is TGTGCCAGCAGTGGGGGGACAGTTAACACCGGGGAGCTGTTTTTT.

The V call is TRBV25-1, the J call TRBJ2-2, with 10 nucleotides matching TRBD2. With 3 bases clipped from V and 0 bases from J, the junction kept 7 bases outside the gene matches. Per the germline V gene, CDR1 is MGHDK and CDR2 is SYGVNS. The CDR3 consists of 18 residues. CDR3: CASSEAVAGGPNTGELFF. CDR3 nucleotides: TGTGCCAGCAGTGAGGCGGTAGCGGGAGGTCCGAACACCGGGGAGCTGTTTTTT. The full variable domain, completed using reference TRBV25-1 and TRBJ2-2, is EADIYQTPRYLVIGTGKKITLECSQTMGHDKMYWYQQDPGMELHLIHYSYGVNSTEKGDLSSESTVSRIRTEHFPLTLESARPSHTSQYLCASSEAVAGGPNTGELFFGEGSRLTVL.

This rearrangement joins TRBV19 to TRBJ1-2; D gene unclear. The CDR3 is 15 residues long. The V end was cut by 6 bases, the J end by 8 bases, with 22 bases between. Per the germline V gene, CDR1 is LNHDA and CDR2 is SQIVND (reference sequence). The CDR3 reads CASSKSIKGSGGYTF. The DNA for the CDR3 is TGTGCCAGTAGCAAATCCATCAAGGGATCGGGAGGCTACACCTTC. Complete variable domain (other parts from reference TRBV19 and TRBJ1-2): DGGITQSPKYLFRKEGQNVTLSCEQNLNHDAMYWYRQDPGQGLRLIYYSQIVNDFQKGDIAEGYSVSREKKESFPLTVTSAQKNPTAFYLCASSKSIKGSGGYTFGSGTRLTVV.

The rearrangement links TRBV6-1 to TRBJ1-1; D is unresolved. The ends were cut back, 2 bases at V and 5 bases at J, with 15 bases in the middle. Germline values: CDR1 MNHNS, CDR2 SASEGT. There are 15 residues in the CDR3. The CDR3 sequence: CASSELRRAWTEAFF. The DNA for the CDR3 is TGTGCCAGCAGTGAACTTAGGAGGGCCTGGACTGAAGCTTTCTTT.

The chain links TRBV27 to TRBJ1-5, with TRBD1 as a possible D gene (5 bases). V was cut by 3 bases and J by 4 bases, with 7 bases left in between. CDR3 length: 13 residues. In germline, CDR1 is MNHEY, CDR2 SMNVEV (reference sequence). The DNA for the CDR3 is TGTGCCAGCAGTTTCGGGGGGAATCAGCCCCAGCATTTT. This encodes CASSFGGNQPQHF.

J is TRBJ1-1 and V is TRBV14; TRBD1 might be the D (6 bases). Trimming shortened V by 2 bases and J by 2 bases, and 9 bases separated the two germline ends. CDR3 size: 14 residues. Germline CDR1 and CDR2: SGHDN and FVKESK. In DNA, the CDR3 is TGTGCCAGCAGCCAACGGGGGGCCAACACTGAAGCTTTCTTT. Residues: CASSQRGANTEAFF.

This chain joins TRBV6-6 and TRBJ2-3; 9 bases match TRBD2. Looked up from germline, CDR1 is MNHNY and CDR2 is SVGAGI (reference sequence). The CDR3 contains 15 residues. The ends lost 2 bases at V and 2 bases at J; junction bases unmatched: 2. For the CDR3, the DNA is TGTGCCAGCAGTTACCGCGGGGGGGTCACAGATACGCAGTATTTT. It codes for CASSYRGGVTDTQYF.

The chain couples TRBV28 to TRBJ1-5; D unresolved. Deletions cut 8 bases from V and 6 bases from J, with 20 bases between. CDR1 and CDR2 from the germline V gene are MDHEN and SYDVKM. The CDR3 consists of 15 residues. The CDR3 spells CASQPSYALAQPQHF. CDR3 bases: TGTGCCAGCCAACCCTCTTACGCCTTGGCTCAGCCCCAGCATTTT.

The gene calls are TRBV25-1 and TRBJ1-1, with TRBD1 matching over 9 bases. CDR3 length: 16 residues. Germline assignment: CDR1 MGHDK and CDR2 SYGVNS. Unmatched junction bases numbered 10, after V lost 2 bases and J lost 6 bases. The CDR3 region is CASSEGIKDRGAEAFF. The DNA of the CDR3 is TGTGCCAGCAGTGAAGGGATTAAGGACAGGGGTGCTGAAGCTTTCTTT.

The J gene is TRBJ2-7, the V gene TRBV6-1; D gene unclear. V shed 3 bases and J shed 2 bases, with 8 bases lying between them. The CDR3 totals 13 residues. Germline values: CDR1 MNHNS, CDR2 SASEGT. CDR3 residues: CASSDPSPYEQYF. Written as DNA, the CDR3 is TGTGCCAGCAGTGATCCTTCCCCCTACGAGCAGTACTTC.

The rearrangement joins TRBV9 to TRBJ2-1; 10 nucleotides agree with TRBD2. V lost 4 bases and J lost 7; bases outside the gene matches: 11. Germline-derived CDR1 and CDR2 are SGDLS and YYNGEE. The CDR3 is 16 amino acids. CDR3 amino acids: CASSPRLAGPTNEQFF. For the CDR3, the DNA is TGTGCCAGCAGCCCCCGACTAGCGGGCCCCACGAATGAGCAGTTCTTC.

This chain connects TRBV13 to TRBJ1-1, with no clear D. V shed 5 bases and J shed 3 bases, with 7 bases lying between them. The CDR3 extends over 12 amino acids. Germline V gene sequence: CDR1 PRHDT, CDR2 FYEKMQ (reference sequence). As DNA, the CDR3 is TGTGCCAGCAGCCCCTCAGACACTGAAGCTTTCTTT. This codes for CASSPSDTEAFF.

This rearrangement joins TRBV6-1 to TRBJ1-5, with TRBD1 matching over 8 bases. CDR1 and CDR2 (germline): MNHNS, SASEGT. This CDR3 has 14 amino acids. The V gene end was trimmed by 6 bases and the J gene end by 2 bases; junction bases not matched to a gene: 3. The CDR3 loop reads CASSDRGGNQPQHF. The CDR3 bases are TGTGCCAGCAGCGACAGGGGTGGCAATCAGCCCCAGCATTTT.

The chain employs TRBV6-5 and TRBJ2-2; TRBD2 matches 11 bases. The CDR3 is 16 amino acids. Germline CDR1 and CDR2: MNHEY and SVGAGI. V trimming: 4 bases; J trimming: 0 bases; junction bases outside the gene matches: 1. This chain's CDR3 is CASSSTSGTNTGELFF. The CDR3 nucleotides read TGTGCCAGCAGTTCGACTAGCGGGACGAACACCGGGGAGCTGTTTTTT.

J is TRBJ1-1 and V is TRBV4-2; no clear D gene. V was clipped by 1 base and J by 6 bases, with 15 bases between them. Germline V gene lookup returns CDR1 LGHNA and CDR2 YNFKEQ. The CDR3 loop spans 15 amino acids. The CDR3 sequence: CASSQGRSRVSEAFF. CDR3 sequence (DNA): TGTGCCAGCAGCCAAGGTAGAAGTCGGGTTTCTGAAGCTTTCTTT.

V and J are TRBV7-8 and TRBJ1-2, with a tentative D call TRBD1 (5 bases). Germline V gene sequence: CDR1 SGHVS, CDR2 FQNEAQ. Trimming removed 0 bases from V and 5 bases from J, with 10 bases in between. The CDR3 covers 14 residues. The CDR3 loop reads CASSLADTEYGYTF. As DNA, the CDR3 is TGTGCCAGCAGCTTAGCGGACACGGAATATGGCTACACCTTC.

The V and J genes are TRBV25-1 and TRBJ2-4, with 9 bases identical to TRBD1. J lost 2 bases, V lost 3 bases, and 5 bases had no gene match. The germline CDR1 and CDR2 sequences are MGHDK and SYGVNS. The CDR3 spans 16 residues. Here the CDR3 reads CASSDRDRESKNIQYF. For the CDR3, the DNA is TGTGCCAGCAGTGATAGGGACAGGGAATCCAAAAACATTCAGTACTTC.

V is TRBV5-1 and J is TRBJ2-7; TRBD2 might be the D (5 bases). The CDR3 spans 12 residues. V was trimmed by 7 bases and J by 3 bases, leaving 11 bases between them. CDR1 is SGHRS and CDR2 is YFSETQ in the germline V gene. CDR3: CASSGSFYEQYF. CDR3 nucleotides: TGCGCCAGCTCGGGATCTTTCTACGAGCAGTACTTC.

The chain joins TRBV4-2 to TRBJ1-1; a weak D match, TRBD1 (5 bases). Germline V lookup: CDR1 LGHNA, CDR2 YNFKEQ. Trimming took 2 bases from V and 6 from J, leaving 13 bases between them. The CDR3 spans 14 residues. CDR3 amino acids: CASSQRGTRAEAFF. For the CDR3, the DNA is TGTGCCAGCAGCCAACGGGGGACCAGGGCTGAAGCTTTCTTT.

The chain links TRBV2 to TRBJ1-2; D not certain. Trimming took 2 bases from V and 13 from J, leaving 17 bases between them. This CDR3 is 13 amino acids long. Looked up from germline, CDR1 is SNHLY and CDR2 is FYNNEI. In DNA, the CDR3 is TGTGCCAGCAGTGAATTTAGACTGGCTGTGGGCACCTTC. It codes for CASSEFRLAVGTF.

This rearrangement joins TRBV18 to TRBJ2-7, with 7 positions matching TRBD1. Germline V CDR1 and CDR2: KGHSH, LQKENI. V gave up 6 bases and J gave up 1 base; unmatched junction bases: 3. This CDR3 is built from 13 residues. The CDR3 here is CASSETGSYEQYF. DNA of the CDR3: TGTGCCAGCTCTGAGACAGGGTCCTACGAGCAGTACTTC.

The rearrangement joins TRBV10-3 to TRBJ1-2; D possibly corresponds to TRBD1 (6 bases). Germline-derived CDR1 and CDR2 are ENHRY and SYGVKD. CDR3 size: 13 residues. The germline V and J ends were trimmed by 9 bases and 8 bases, with 19 bases remaining between them. The CDR3 sequence: CAMSDRGEGGYTF. CDR3 DNA: TGTGCCATGTCGGACAGAGGAGAGGGCGGCTACACCTTC.

This rearrangement joins TRBV6-5 to TRBJ1-2; 7 bases line up with TRBD1. Germline V lookup: CDR1 MNHEY, CDR2 SVGAGI. Trimming removed 7 bases from V and 2 bases from J; junction bases left unmatched: 13. CDR3 length: 16 residues. The CDR3 spells CASTYSAGGINYGYTF. CDR3 bases: TGTGCCAGCACCTACTCGGCAGGGGGGATAAACTATGGCTACACCTTC.

The V and J genes are TRBV28 and TRBJ2-1, with a weak D call TRBD1 (5 bases). CDR3 size: 11 residues. CDR1 and CDR2 (germline): MDHEN, SYDVKM. The ends were cut back, 11 bases at V and 7 bases at J, with 12 bases in the middle. The CDR3 loop reads CASGQGNEQFF. The DNA of the CDR3 is TGTGCCTCCGGGCAGGGTAATGAGCAGTTCTTC.